A single sample is the source of the 8 T cell receptor beta chains below, sequenced in a study of control samples from healthy donors and cancer patients. Assay used: immunoSEQ multiplex PCR; TCRdb lists only in-frame clones, some missing. The data show about 130,000 clones, with 80% to 95% seen just once and 2% to 3% held by the top ten. The sample consisted of blood. These receptors were collected from a man aged 35-49 years in good health.

The rearrangement joins TRBV5-1 to TRBJ2-7; no firm D call. CDR3 length: 16 amino acids. The germline V gene encodes CDR1 SGHRS and CDR2 YFSETQ. The ends were cut back, 4 bases at V and 2 bases at J, with 19 bases in the middle. CDR3 loop: CASSPGVGQVPYEQYF. The CDR3 DNA is TGCGCCAGCAGCCCCGGAGTAGGCCAGGTCCCCTACGAGCAGTACTTC.

The chain joins TRBV7-8 to TRBJ2-2; 7 bases line up with TRBD1. Germline-derived CDR1 and CDR2 are SGHVS and FQNEAQ. V shed 5 bases and J 6 bases; nucleotides not matched to a gene: 6. CDR3 length equals 14 residues. CDR3 sequence: CASSRQGWAGELFF. CDR3 bases: TGTGCCAGCAGCCGACAGGGATGGGCCGGGGAGCTGTTTTTT. Together with reference TRBV7-8 and TRBJ2-2, the CDR3 gives the full variable domain: GAGVSQSPRYKVAKRGQDVALRCDPISGHVSLFWYQQALGQGPEFLTYFQNEAQLDKSGLPSDRFFAERPEGSVSTLKIQRTQQEDSAVYLCASSRQGWAGELFFGEGSRLTVL.

The rearrangement joins TRBV5-1 to TRBJ1-1; D gene ambiguous. Germline V gene data show CDR1 as SGHRS and CDR2 as YFSETQ. CDR3 length equals 15 residues. Trimming cost V 1 base and J 4 bases, with 14 bases left between them. CDR3 sequence: CASSLSEGIGTEAFF. The CDR3, as DNA: TGCGCCAGCAGCTTGAGTGAGGGTATCGGCACTGAAGCTTTCTTT.

In this sample, this clone turned up once. CDR3 DNA sequence: TGTGCCAGCAGCTTACTGGGGGTCGGCGGGGAGCTGTTTTTT. Protein sequence: CASSLLGVGGELFF. The V call is TRBV7-3, the J call TRBJ2-2; TRBD1 or TRBD2 may be the D gene (5 bases each). V gave up 2 bases and J gave up 7 bases, with 11 bases separating them. Germline values: CDR1 SGHTA, CDR2 FQGTGA. The CDR3 is 14 residues long. Together with reference TRBV7-3 and TRBJ2-2, the CDR3 gives the full variable domain: GAGVSQTPSNKVTEKGKYVELRCDPISGHTALYWYRQSLGQGPEFLIYFQGTGAADDSGLPNDRFFAVRPEGSVSTLKIQRTERGDSAVYLCASSLLGVGGELFFGEGSRLTVL.

This chain uses TRBV5-1 with TRBJ2-5; 13 nucleotides line up with TRBD2. CDR3 length: 15 amino acids. Germline values: CDR1 SGHRS, CDR2 YFSETQ. V dropped 4 bases and J dropped 4; count of bases not matched to a gene: 4. CDR3 bases: TGCGCCAGCAGCGCCGGGACTAGCGGGGCAGAGACCCAGTACTTC. Its translation: CASSAGTSGAETQYF.

The J gene is TRBJ1-6, the V gene TRBV7-9; weak D call: TRBD1 (5 bases). Germline V gene sequence: CDR1 SEHNR, CDR2 FQNEAQ (reference sequence). Trimming stripped 1 base from V and 16 bases from J, with 11 bases between. The CDR3 consists of 12 residues. The CDR3 sequence: CASSLGDGSLHF. In DNA, the CDR3 is TGTGCCAGCAGCTTAGGGGACGGTTCACTCCACTTT.

The genes are TRBV7-3 and TRBJ2-1; D is ambiguous. The germline CDR1 and CDR2 sequences are SGHTA and FQGTGA. This CDR3 spans 13 amino acids. Between the trimmed V and J ends, which lost 5 bases and 9 bases, there was a span of 14 bases. The CDR3 spells CASSPSPGGEQFF. CDR3 nucleotides: TGTGCCAGCAGCCCATCACCAGGCGGTGAGCAGTTCTTC.

On this clone: The junction does not match germline at one end; this may be a read error. This sequence joins TRBV11-2 and TRBJ1-1, with D perhaps TRBD1 (6 bases). Germline-derived CDR1 and CDR2 are SGHAT and FQNNGV. CDR3 length equals 13 residues. CDR3 bases: TGTGCCAGCAGGTTAGCAGGGGCGGCTGAAGCTTTCTTT. Translated, it gives CASRLAGAAEAFF.